A single sample is the source of the 30 T cell receptor beta chains below, sequenced in a study of shared clonotypes between healthy human individuals. Clones were sequenced by immunoSEQ multiplex PCR, and TCRdb holds only the in-frame ones, with some missing. Of about 580,000 clones listed, roughly 98% are singletons. CD45RO-negative cells were positively selected for CCR7, leaving out terminally differentiated effector memory CD45RA+ cells. Sequenced input: naive CD8+ T cells sorted from blood. The origin of the receptors is a man aged 30-40 years in good health.

This sequence joins TRBV4-1 and TRBJ1-3, with D maybe TRBD1 (6 bases). V gave up 2 bases and J gave up 0 bases, with 14 bases separating them. CDR3 size: 17 residues. The germline V gene encodes CDR1 MGHRA and CDR2 YSYEKL. CDR3 sequence reads: CASSQSETGSSGNTIYF. CDR3 sequence (DNA): TGCGCCAGCAGCCAAAGCGAAACAGGGAGCTCTGGAAACACCATATATTTT.

The chain is built from TRBV29-1 and TRBJ2-7, with 7 bases lining up with TRBD1. The CDR3 runs to 15 residues. Germline assignment: CDR1 SQVTM and CDR2 ANQGSEA. J gave up 3 bases and V 4 bases, and 12 bases lay outside the gene matches. The CDR3 coding sequence is TGCAGCGTTGTATTGGCCGGGACAGCTAACTACGAGCAGTACTTC. This sequence encodes CSVVLAGTANYEQYF.

The chain recombines TRBV5-4 with TRBJ2-2; D is unresolved. Trimming took off 2 bases at V and 4 bases at J, with 12 bases between the two ends. CDR3 size: 15 residues. CDR1 and CDR2 (germline): SGHNT, YYREEE (reference sequence). CDR3 sequence reads: CASSFPTASTGELFF. The CDR3 nucleotides are TGTGCCAGCAGCTTCCCGACGGCGAGCACCGGGGAGCTGTTTTTT.

V and J are TRBV15 and TRBJ2-3; tentatively, D is TRBD1 (6 bases). This CDR3 region has 17 residues. The germline gives CDR1 LNHNV, CDR2 YYDKDF (reference sequence). V was cut by 5 bases and J by 0 bases, with 18 bases left in between. CDR3 sequence: CATSGPRGHESTDTQYF. CDR3 DNA: TGTGCCACCAGCGGACCGAGGGGACACGAAAGCACAGATACGCAGTATTTT.

This chain uses TRBV6-5 with TRBJ2-5; D is undetermined. Gene TRBJ2-7 matches the end of the DNA better, so the J call may be wrong. The CDR3 is 16 amino acids. Germline V gene lookup returns CDR1 MNHEY and CDR2 SVGAGI. CDR3 in amino acids: CASSWELGPGRYEQYF. Written as DNA, the CDR3 is TGTGCCAGCAGTTGGGAACTCGGGCCCGGCCGCTACGAGCAGTACTTC.

CDR3 residues: CASSAGTSGSSPYNEQFF. The CDR3 DNA is TGTGCCAGCAGTGCCGGGACTAGCGGGAGCTCCCCCTACAATGAGCAGTTCTTC. The chain recombines TRBV6-4 with TRBJ2-1, with TRBD2 matching 14 bases. Germline assignment: CDR1 MRHNA and CDR2 SNTAGT. The CDR3 loop spans 18 amino acids. Trimming at V came to 4 bases and at J to 2 bases, leaving 7 bases not matched to a gene.

This sequence joins TRBV11-2 and TRBJ2-1, with D possibly TRBD1 on 6 matching bases. The ends were cut back, 5 bases at V and 5 bases at J, with 19 bases in the middle. The V gene's germline CDR1 is SGHAT and CDR2 FQNNGV. This CDR3 has 16 residues. Here the CDR3 reads CASSLGQSYSDNEQFF. In nucleotides, the CDR3 is TGTGCCAGCAGCCTAGGACAGTCATATTCGGACAATGAGCAGTTCTTC.

The rearrangement links TRBV27 to TRBJ1-2; TRBD1 is a possible D gene (5 bases). The CDR3 totals 13 residues. The germline V gene has CDR1 MNHEY and CDR2 SMNVEV (reference sequence). V shed 0 bases and J shed 7 bases, with 9 bases lying between them. CDR3 in amino acids: CASSLSAGTGYTF. The CDR3 DNA follows: TGTGCCAGCAGTTTATCAGCAGGGACTGGCTACACCTTC.

The V and J genes are TRBV27 and TRBJ2-1; either TRBD1 or TRBD2 may fit D (5 bases each). CDR3 length equals 17 residues. Trimming left V 2 bases short and J 7 bases short, with 21 bases between. CDR1 is MNHEY and CDR2 is SMNVEV in the germline V gene (reference sequence). The DNA of the CDR3 is TGTGCCAGCAGTTTAGGTGGTGGGGGAACCGGGTATAATGAGCAGTTCTTC. Protein product: CASSLGGGGTGYNEQFF.

This clone was observed a single time. The CDR3 DNA reads as TGTGCCAGCAGCTTAGCGGCGAGGGGGAGCACAGATACGCAGTATTTT. It encodes CASSLAARGSTDTQYF. The chain uses TRBV11-1 and TRBJ2-3, with a weak D call TRBD1 (6 bases). This CDR3 spans 16 amino acids. V gave up 0 bases and J gave up 0 bases, with 10 bases separating them. The germline V gene encodes CDR1 SGHAT and CDR2 FQDESV (reference sequence).

The V gene is TRBV9, the J gene TRBJ1-5; TRBD1 agrees at 10 bases. The germline V gene encodes CDR1 SGDLS and CDR2 YYNGEE. V shed 4 bases, J shed 1 base, and the junction held 5 bases outside the gene matches. This CDR3 spans 16 amino acids. The CDR3 loop is CASSPGTGESNQPQHF. The CDR3, as DNA: TGTGCCAGCAGCCCGGGGACAGGGGAGAGCAATCAGCCCCAGCATTTT. The whole variable domain, remainder taken from reference TRBV9 and TRBJ1-5, is DSGVTQTPKHLITATGQRVTLRCSPRSGDLSVYWYQQSLDQGLQFLIQYYNGEERAKGNILERFSAQQFPDLHSELNLSSLELGDSALYFCASSPGTGESNQPQHFGDGTRLSIL.

The gene calls are TRBV6-5 and TRBJ1-1; TRBD1 aligns across 7 bases. With V trimmed by 5 bases and J by 7 bases, 13 bases remained unmatched. CDR3 size: 15 residues. Germline V lookup: CDR1 MNHEY, CDR2 SVGAGI. The CDR3 DNA reads TGTGCCAGCAGTACCGAGGGGGCCGTAGCTTATGAAGCTTTCTTT. It translates to CASSTEGAVAYEAFF.

The table lists this clone with a count of one. The chain employs TRBV6-5 and TRBJ2-3; 10 nucleotides agree with TRBD2. Germline V CDR1 and CDR2: MNHEY, SVGAGI. V shed 8 bases, J shed 3 bases, and the junction held 8 bases outside the gene matches. The length of the CDR3 is 15 residues. The CDR3 coding sequence is TGTGCCAGCGGGCTAGCGGGAGAGGGGACAGATACGCAGTATTTT. Its protein product is CASGLAGEGTDTQYF.

The count of this clone is one. The chain employs TRBV27 and TRBJ2-5; the match to TRBD2 covers 13 bases. Germline V gene data show CDR1 as MNHEY and CDR2 as SMNVEV (reference sequence). The CDR3 is 17 amino acids. Germline trimming cut 5 bases from V and 4 bases from J; bases unmatched to any gene: 10. This CDR3 is CASSPAVGLAGAETQYF. CDR3 DNA: TGTGCCAGCAGTCCGGCCGTCGGACTAGCGGGAGCAGAGACCCAGTACTTC.

The chain carries TRBV19 and TRBJ1-5; 9 bases map to TRBD1. V lost 5 bases and J lost 0; bases outside the gene matches: 8. The CDR3 has 17 residues. Germline CDR1 reads LNHDA; CDR2 reads SQIVND (reference sequence). CDR3 bases: TGTGCCAGTAGTCTCAGGGACAGGGATTATAGCAATCAGCCCCAGCATTTT. Protein sequence: CASSLRDRDYSNQPQHF. Filled out from reference TRBV19 and TRBJ1-5, the complete variable domain reads DGGITQSPKYLFRKEGQNVTLSCEQNLNHDAMYWYRQDPGQGLRLIYYSQIVNDFQKGDIAEGYSVSREKKESFPLTVTSAQKNPTAFYLCASSLRDRDYSNQPQHFGDGTRLSIL.

V usage is TRBV11-3 and J usage is TRBJ2-1, with 8 bases lining up with TRBD2. V lost 4 bases, J lost 8 bases, and 13 bases stayed unmatched. The CDR3 runs 16 residues. Looked up from germline, CDR1 is SGHNT and CDR2 is YENEEA. The chain's CDR3 is CASSSRVTSEGDEQFF. The CDR3, as DNA: TGTGCCAGCAGCTCCCGGGTGACTAGCGAAGGGGATGAGCAGTTCTTC.

This chain uses TRBV7-9 with TRBJ2-7; D is uncertain. In germline, CDR1 is SEHNR, CDR2 FQNEAQ (reference sequence). The CDR3 is 17 residues long. V dropped 3 bases and J dropped 1 base, with 19 bases sitting between them. The CDR3: CASSLADTTPWSYEQYF. The CDR3 region has the DNA TGTGCCAGCAGCTTGGCAGATACGACCCCCTGGTCCTACGAGCAGTACTTC.

The DNA of the CDR3 is TGTGCCAGCAGTTATCAGGGACCTACCGAGCAGTACTTC. This translates into CASSYQGPTEQYF. The chain is built from TRBV4-2 and TRBJ2-7; D is possibly TRBD1 or TRBD2 (5 bases each). CDR1 LGHNA and CDR2 YNFKEQ come from the germline V gene. Trimming took off 6 bases at V and 6 bases at J, with 15 bases between the two ends. The CDR3 covers 13 residues.

The chain joins TRBV5-4 to TRBJ2-7, with D unresolved. Trimming pared 4 bases from V and 0 bases from J, leaving 8 bases between. The CDR3 totals 13 residues. CDR1 and CDR2 (germline): SGHNT, YYREEE (reference sequence). The CDR3 loop reads CASSPLDSYEQYF. For the CDR3, the DNA is TGTGCCAGCAGCCCACTTGACTCCTACGAGCAGTACTTC.

The chain links TRBV7-6 to TRBJ2-2; 12 positions agree with TRBD2. There are 17 residues in the CDR3. V shed 6 bases and J 3 bases; nucleotides not matched to a gene: 8. From germline, CDR1 is SGHVS and CDR2 FNYEAQ. The CDR3 here is CASSLSGTSGHTGELFF. The CDR3 region has the DNA TGTGCCAGCAGTTTAAGTGGGACTAGCGGGCACACCGGGGAGCTGTTTTTT.

J is TRBJ2-2 and V is TRBV12-5, with D hard to call. Germline loops: CDR1 LGHNT, CDR2 FRNRAP. The V and J ends lost 11 bases and 8 bases respectively, with 15 bases between them. CDR3 size: 12 residues. CDR3 coding DNA: TGTGCTTGCCGACAAGTGTCGGGGGAGCTGTTTTTT. Amino acids: CACRQVSGELFF.

This sequence joins TRBV2 and TRBJ1-5; D is possibly TRBD1 (5 bases). Germline CDR1 and CDR2: SNHLY and FYNNEI. Trimming removed 3 bases at V and 9 bases at J, with 15 bases between. The CDR3 contains 14 residues. DNA of the CDR3: TGTGCCAGCAGTGAGTGGGACCGAGATTGGCCCCAGCATTTT. Encoded protein: CASSEWDRDWPQHF.

The chain has TRBV29-1 and TRBJ2-2; 8 nucleotides align to TRBD1. CDR1 and CDR2 from the germline V gene are SQVTM and ANQGSEA. The V and J ends lost 3 bases and 1 base, in that order; junction bases with no gene match: 4. This CDR3 spans 15 amino acids. CDR3 region: CSVEDRELNTGELFF. For the CDR3, the DNA is TGCAGCGTTGAGGACAGGGAGTTGAACACCGGGGAGCTGTTTTTT.

The CDR3 here is CASSAGGEETQYF. DNA of the CDR3: TGTGCCAGCAGTGCAGGTGGGGAAGAGACCCAGTACTTC. V is TRBV25-1 and J is TRBJ2-5; D uncertain. Germline-derived CDR1 and CDR2 are MGHDK and SYGVNS. The CDR3 consists of 13 residues. V lost 4 bases, J lost 3 bases, and 9 bases lay in between.

The chain combines TRBV27 with TRBJ2-1; D is undetermined. CDR3 length: 17 residues. Germline CDR1 reads MNHEY; CDR2 reads SMNVEV (reference sequence). V was clipped by 2 bases and J by 4 bases, with 18 bases between them. The CDR3 here is CASSLTDGQEPYNEQFF. In DNA form, the CDR3 reads TGTGCCAGCAGTTTAACGGACGGTCAGGAACCTTACAATGAGCAGTTCTTC.

V usage is TRBV25-1 and J usage is TRBJ2-1; 9 bases are a match to TRBD2. J gave up 13 bases and V 2 bases, and 18 bases lay outside the gene matches. The CDR3 loop spans 17 amino acids. Germline V lookup: CDR1 MGHDK, CDR2 SYGVNS. The CDR3 DNA reads as TGTGCCAGCAGTGAAGGGGGACTGATAGGACTAGCGCGACCCCAGTTCTTC. It encodes CASSEGGLIGLARPQFF.

V is TRBV11-2 and J is TRBJ2-7; no definite D call. In germline, CDR1 is SGHAT, CDR2 FQNNGV. V was clipped by 3 bases and J by 6 bases, with 9 bases between them. This CDR3 is built from 12 residues. CDR3 coding DNA: TGTGCCAGCAGCTTGGCCACCCTCGAGCAGTACTTC. Protein: CASSLATLEQYF.

This chain joins TRBV30 and TRBJ2-5; the D gene is possibly TRBD2 (5 bases). Per germline, CDR1 GTSNPN and CDR2 SVGIG (reference sequence). The length of the CDR3 is 13 residues. Trimming stripped 7 bases from V and 1 base from J, with 13 bases between. CDR3 bases: TGTGCCTTACTAGGAGGCCGCCAAGAGACCCAGTACTTC. Amino acids: CALLGGRQETQYF.

The chain uses TRBV14 and TRBJ2-3; 7 nucleotides agree with TRBD1. From germline, CDR1 is SGHDN and CDR2 FVKESK. Germline trimming cut 4 bases from V and 5 bases from J; bases unmatched to any gene: 15. The CDR3 totals 17 residues. CDR3 bases: TGTGCCAGCAGCCCGAAGCGAACGACAGGGTGGGGAGATACGCAGTATTTT. It encodes CASSPKRTTGWGDTQYF.

The chain employs TRBV11-2 and TRBJ2-1, with D hard to call. Germline values: CDR1 SGHAT, CDR2 FQNNGV. With 3 bases removed from V and 4 bases from J, the gap between germline ends came to 4 bases. This CDR3 comprises 12 residues. The CDR3 loop reads CASSFNYNEQFF. CDR3 nucleotide sequence: TGTGCCAGCAGCTTCAATTACAATGAGCAGTTCTTC.